The rows below give T cell receptor beta chains drawn from one sample of a study of T cell responses to AZD1222 COVID-19 vaccine. TCRdb's copy holds only in-frame clones and misses some; the assay was immunoSEQ multiplex PCR. The sample includes some 92,000 clones, approximately 90% of them seen just once. The material sequenced was peripheral blood, taken on day 0 of MenACWY control vaccination. These TCRs come from an adult in good health. Both conserved end residues are trimmed from each CDR3. The order of the fields is CDR3 length, V gene, D gene, J gene, CDR3 protein. A D gene is named only where the DNA matches it firmly.

13	TRBV19	TRBD1	TRBJ2-7	ASSIAPGGAHEQY
11	TRBV6-6	.	TRBJ2-7	ASSLDIAYEQY
10	TRBV27	.	TRBJ1-1	ASSPMSGEAF
14	TRBV18	.	TRBJ2-2	ASSPPGNANTGELF
12	TRBV5-1	.	TRBJ1-5	ASSAGGVNQPQH
12	TRBV18	.	TRBJ2-7	ASSPGQGSGEQY
12	TRBV6-2/TRBV6-3	.	TRBJ1-5	ASSYFVRGEPQH
12	TRBV18	.	TRBJ1-4	ASSPGGLGEKLF
14	TRBV4-3	.	TRBJ2-1	ASSQVRPGRGNEQF
13	TRBV27	.	TRBJ1-1	ASSLSAGLGTEAF
15	TRBV20-1	.	TRBJ2-5	SASSSRGGAIQETQY
12	TRBV7-2	.	TRBJ1-2	ASSLGLFNYGYT
13	TRBV5-1	.	TRBJ2-5	ASSPAVGVGETQY
11	TRBV7-3	.	TRBJ2-3	ASSSGPTDTQY
13	TRBV24-1	.	TRBJ2-2	ATSSGTRNTGELF
12	TRBV10-3	.	TRBJ1-1	AISESGGGAEAF
13	TRBV11-2	.	TRBJ2-5	ASSLSFRTQETQY
12	TRBV20-1	.	TRBJ2-3	SASARGSTDTQY
11	TRBV9	.	TRBJ2-5	ASSASPQETQY
14	TRBV11-2	TRBD2	TRBJ2-1	ASSLISGLAGGEQF
14	TRBV15	TRBD1	TRBJ2-7	ATSRGTGTGNYEQY
10	TRBV6-5	.	TRBJ2-2	ATTGGTGELF
11	TRBV7-2	.	TRBJ1-2	ASSSPKNYGYT
14	TRBV18	.	TRBJ1-4	ASSPQLSATNEKLF
12	TRBV19	TRBD1	TRBJ2-7	ASSPGQGYNEQY
17	TRBV7-5	.	TRBJ2-1	ARSFPGLAGGRSYNEQF
13	TRBV19	TRBD2	TRBJ2-4	ASSNSGAGGNIQY
15	TRBV28	.	TRBJ1-4	ASSSGFGGTANEKLF
14	TRBV6-5	TRBD2	TRBJ2-7	ASSSTLLAGPYEQY